This T cell receptor beta chain is from a study of T cell responses to AZD1222 COVID-19 vaccine. Study-wide results and limits: Per reports, nearly half of all spike-specific TCRs target regions that are unmutated in variants. Donors were chiefly white British, with a greater number of females, and clonal diversity was perhaps underestimated.

This CDR3 is built from 12 residues. Germline lookup yields CDR1 LGHNT and CDR2 FRNRAP. The V gene lost 11 bases and the J gene lost 3 bases, with 13 bases spanning the gap. Libraries were prepared by immunoSEQ multiplex PCR; TCRdb keeps only in-frame clonotypes and omits some of them. Seen here are about 100,000 clones, about nine tenths observed once, and the top ten hold 1.8%. Concerning this clone itself: Antigen: not known.

The sample consisted of peripheral blood, taken on day 0 of AZD1222 vaccination. The sequence was collected from an adult in good health. The genes are TRBV12-5 and TRBJ1-1, with D possibly TRBD1 on 6 matching bases. As DNA, the CDR3 is TGTGCTGGAAACGGGGGCTACACTGAAGCTTTCTTT. This encodes CAGNGGYTEAFF.